This entry lists 13 T cell receptor beta chains sequenced from one sample in a study of graft-versus-host responses after intestinal transplantation. These TCRs are of unknown antigen specificity. Method: immunoSEQ multiplex PCR; TCRdb's copy keeps in-frame clones and lacks some. The table includes about 120,000 clones, 85% to 95% detected once. Sequenced material: unstimulated CD4+ T cells sorted from spleen or lymph node cells, taken before intestinal transplant. These receptors all come from a human donor who received an intestinal transplant.

The J gene is TRBJ2-5, the V gene TRBV6-5, with D perhaps matching TRBD1 (5 bases). Germline-derived CDR1 and CDR2 are MNHEY and SVGAGI. Trimming left V 1 base short and J 2 bases short, with 8 bases between. The CDR3 has 14 amino acids. As DNA, the CDR3 is TGTGCCAGCAGTTACTTTGACAGTCAAGAGACCCAGTACTTC. Residues: CASSYFDSQETQYF.

V and J are TRBV13 and TRBJ2-7; D might be TRBD1 or TRBD2, each matching 5 bases. Per germline, CDR1 PRHDT and CDR2 FYEKMQ (reference sequence). This CDR3 is built from 11 residues. Trimming stripped 1 base from V and 12 bases from J, with 10 bases between. Here the CDR3 reads CASSLDGTAYF. DNA of the CDR3: TGTGCCAGCAGCTTAGACGGGACGGCGTACTTC.

The chain employs TRBV5-6 and TRBJ2-7; the D is unclear. V lost 1 base to trimming and J lost 2 bases, with 13 bases between them. Germline CDR1 SGHDT, CDR2 YYEEEE. There are 15 residues in the CDR3. In DNA, the CDR3 is TGTGCCAGCAGCTTGAAGGGCGCTCATACCTACGAGCAGTACTTC. Translation gives CASSLKGAHTYEQYF.

As regards this clone: Other DNA sequences in this sample translate to the same CDR3. This chain links TRBV5-1 with TRBJ2-5; D is tentatively TRBD1 or TRBD2 (5 bases each). CDR1 is SGHRS, CDR2 YFSETQ, per germline. CDR3 length: 13 amino acids. The V end lost 3 bases, the J end lost 5 bases, and 11 bases lay between the germline ends. CDR3 bases: TGCGCCAGCAGCTCCGGGACCCTTGAGACCCAGTACTTC. The encoded protein is CASSSGTLETQYF.

V is TRBV5-1 and J is TRBJ2-1; 14 nucleotides match TRBD2. CDR1 is SGHRS, CDR2 YFSETQ, per germline. CDR3 length: 19 residues. Trimming cost V 0 bases and J 5 bases; bases outside gene matches: 10. The CDR3 nucleotides are TGCGCCAGCAGCTTGGCCACGCGGACTAGCGGGAGGTTCGACAATGAGCAGTTCTTC. Translating it yields CASSLATRTSGRFDNEQFF.

The V call is TRBV6-1, the J call TRBJ2-5; D is possibly TRBD1 (6 bases). Germline V gene sequence: CDR1 MNHNS, CDR2 SASEGT. The CDR3 sequence is 14 residues long. The V gene lost 6 bases and the J gene lost 5 bases, with 16 bases spanning the gap. CDR3: CASSKSGVGETQYF. DNA of the CDR3: TGTGCCAGCAGCAAATCAGGGGTTGGGGAGACCCAGTACTTC.

This chain connects TRBV5-1 to TRBJ2-5; the D is unclear. The CDR3 runs 14 residues. From germline, CDR1 is SGHRS and CDR2 YFSETQ. V lost 3 bases and J lost 1, with 10 bases in between. CDR3 in amino acids: CASSYRQIQETQYF. As DNA, the CDR3 is TGCGCCAGCAGCTATAGGCAGATCCAAGAGACCCAGTACTTC.

The chain joins TRBV5-1 to TRBJ1-1, with D perhaps TRBD1 (5 bases). Germline values: CDR1 SGHRS, CDR2 YFSETQ. The ends were cut back, 4 bases at V and 11 bases at J, with 18 bases in the middle. CDR3 size: 13 residues. CDR3 region: CASSPPSGGTAFF. DNA for the CDR3: TGCGCCAGCAGCCCCCCGAGTGGGGGGACGGCTTTCTTT.

The V call is TRBV30, the J call TRBJ2-7; 8 bases match TRBD2. The trim removed 4 bases at V and 3 bases at J, leaving 8 bases unmatched. This CDR3 is built from 14 residues. CDR1 GTSNPN and CDR2 SVGIG come from the germline V gene (reference sequence). DNA of the CDR3: TGTGCCTGGAAGGGGCGGGAGGCCCTCTACGAGCAGTACTTC. Its protein product is CAWKGREALYEQYF. The complete variable domain, with remaining parts taken from reference TRBV30 and TRBJ2-7, reads SQTIHQWPATLVQPVGSPLSLECTVEGTSNPNLYWYRQAAGRGLQLLFYSVGIGQISSEVPQNLSASRPQDRQFILSSKKLLLSDSGFYLCAWKGREALYEQYFGPGTRLTVT.

V gene TRBV7-9 combines with J gene TRBJ1-4, with no clear D. Trimming shortened V by 5 bases and J by 0 bases, and 10 bases separated the two germline ends. The CDR3 is 15 residues long. The germline V gene has CDR1 SEHNR and CDR2 FQNEAQ (reference sequence). CDR3 coding DNA: TGTGCCAGCAGCGTGGGCCTCGCAACTAATGAAAAACTGTTTTTT. Amino acid sequence: CASSVGLATNEKLFF.

The V call is TRBV11-2, the J call TRBJ2-1; unclear D gene. V shed 0 bases and J shed 7 bases, with 13 bases lying between them. Germline V gives CDR1 SGHAT, CDR2 FQNNGV. This CDR3 is built from 15 residues. CDR3 residues: CASSLDLAIQNEQFF. The CDR3 nucleotides are TGTGCCAGCAGCTTAGATCTTGCAATTCAAAATGAGCAGTTCTTC.

The CDR3 sequence: CASSQETTLAGTSYEQYF. CDR3 nucleotides: TGTGCCAGCAGCCAAGAGACCACGCTAGCGGGGACCTCCTACGAGCAGTACTTC. The chain combines TRBV4-2 with TRBJ2-7; TRBD2 matches 9 bases. Germline trimming cut 0 bases from V and 0 bases from J; bases unmatched to any gene: 9. In germline, CDR1 is LGHNA, CDR2 YNFKEQ. The CDR3 runs to 18 residues.

The rearrangement joins TRBV6-5 to TRBJ2-7; D is perhaps TRBD2 (6 bases). This CDR3 region has 14 residues. CDR1 MNHEY and CDR2 SVGAGI come from the germline V gene. Deletions cut 4 bases from V and 4 bases from J, with 14 bases between. For the CDR3, the DNA is TGTGCCAGCAGTTCGCGGGACGCCAGGTACGAGCAGTACTTC. Amino acids: CASSSRDARYEQYF.